This T cell receptor (beta chain) came from a study of regulatory T cells in long-lasting Graves disease. Study findings and constraints: Accuracy may have been reduced by the small sample size.

Time point of the sample: newly diagnosed GD, antithyroid drugs for less than 3 months. The authors made the TCR library using RNA they extracted from PBMCs. CDR3 length: 17 amino acids. J was trimmed by 7 bases and V by 1 base; bases with no gene match: 7. CDR1 is MNHEY and CDR2 is SVGAGI in the germline V gene. Assembly of TCR beta libraries relied on iRepertoire HTBI primers together with Arm-PCR of CDR3 regions. In the authors' methods: Looking across samples, the authors found 55 to 70 TRBV and 14 to 15 TRBJ segments. TCRdb redid the calling of the multiplex PCR reads with MiXCR, one entry per CDR3 protein. The authors' filters were not applied to this entry. The data show more than 300,000 distinct CDR3 sequences, 10% to 15% seen once. This clonotype was observed a handful of times. Its cognate antigen is unknown. These data also formed part of another study, on T cells in Graves' hyperthyroidism and ophthalmopathy.

The gene calls are TRBV6-5 and TRBJ2-1, with 13 bases lining up with TRBD2. This receptor was taken from a woman younger than 30 with Graves disease. The sample here was peripheral blood mononuclear cells (PBMCs), taken at new diagnosis, from a patient treated with antithyroid drugs. This CDR3 reads CASSYFRGTSGTNEQFF. In DNA, the CDR3 is TGTGCCAGCAGTTACTTTCGAGGGACTAGCGGGACAAATGAGCAGTTCTTC.